A single sample is the source of the 9 T cell receptor beta chains below, sequenced in a study of T-cell reconstitution after alpha-beta-depleted transplantation in children. The library targeted TCRbeta and was prepared with unique molecular identifiers. TCRdb ran MiXCR on the PCR reads and lists one entry per CDR3 protein. In the table there are 420,000 or so distinct CDR3 sequences, under 13% of which are singletons. This sample comprised PBMCs from the stem cell graft donor, obtained from the stem cell graft. Source of these receptors: a human donor who donated a stem cell graft to a child with acute myeloid leukemia.

J is TRBJ2-3 and V is TRBV7-9, with a weak D call TRBD1 (5 bases). This CDR3 has 13 amino acids. The germline V gene has CDR1 SEHNR and CDR2 FQNEAQ (reference sequence). Trimming pared 8 bases from V and 2 bases from J, leaving 11 bases between. CDR3 amino acids: CASQGEPTDTQYF. As DNA, the CDR3 is TGTGCCAGCCAGGGCGAACCCACAGATACGCAGTATTTT.

As concerns this clonotype: Just one base apart from a much larger clone, this may be a read error. V usage is TRBV29-1 and J usage is TRBJ2-5; weak D call: TRBD1 (5 bases). The CDR3 consists of 15 residues. V lost 5 bases, J lost 2 bases, and 18 bases lay in between. Germline V lookup: CDR1 SQVTM, CDR2 ANQGSEA. In nucleotides, the CDR3 is TGCAGCGTTCCTGAAAGGGGCCTAGATCAAGAGACCCAGTACTTC. Encoded protein: CSVPERGLDQETQYF.

The chain joins TRBV20-1 to TRBJ1-5, with TRBD1 as a possible D gene (6 bases). Deletions cut 5 bases from V and 6 bases from J, with 11 bases between. Germline-derived CDR1 and CDR2 are DFQATT and SNEGSKA (reference sequence). The CDR3 consists of 12 residues. The CDR3 DNA reads TGCAGTGCTGCGAGGGGGTTTCAGCCCCAGCATTTT. It translates to CSAARGFQPQHF.

This clonotype was recorded a few times. The chain joins TRBV7-2 to TRBJ1-6; D might be TRBD1 (6 bases). The ends were cut back, 5 bases at V and 2 bases at J, with 16 bases in the middle. Germline CDR1 reads SGHTA; CDR2 reads FQGNSA. This CDR3 contains 17 residues. The CDR3 DNA follows: TGTGCCAGCAGCAAGAGGACAGCATCTGCCTATAATTCACCCCTCCACTTT. Amino acid sequence: CASSKRTASAYNSPLHF.

The chain couples TRBV2 to TRBJ2-1; D is possibly TRBD2 (6 bases). In germline, CDR1 is SNHLY, CDR2 FYNNEI. Trimming pared 6 bases from V and 0 bases from J, leaving 12 bases between. The CDR3 runs to 15 residues. In nucleotides, the CDR3 is TGTGCCAGCAGGGCCACGCGGGGCTCCTACAATGAGCAGTTCTTC. Translation gives CASRATRGSYNEQFF.

The chain links TRBV29-1 to TRBJ1-2; 7 bases match TRBD1. Trimming cost V 2 bases and J 8 bases; bases outside gene matches: 5. There are 12 residues in the CDR3. Looked up from germline, CDR1 is SQVTM and CDR2 is ANQGSEA. The CDR3 region is CSVESQGDGYTF. For the CDR3, the DNA is TGCAGCGTTGAAAGTCAGGGGGACGGCTACACCTTC.

The chain combines TRBV5-6 with TRBJ2-1, with D perhaps assigned TRBD1 or TRBD2 (5 bases each). Per germline, CDR1 SGHDT and CDR2 YYEEEE. V was trimmed by 7 bases and J by 7 bases, leaving 21 bases between them. This CDR3 spans 15 amino acids. CDR3: CASFPGTAKGNEQFF. The CDR3 DNA reads TGTGCCAGCTTTCCCGGGACCGCCAAGGGTAATGAGCAGTTCTTC.

In DNA, the CDR3 is TGTGCCATCAGTGACCCGAAGGGGGGCACCAAAAACATTCAGTACTTC. It translates to CAISDPKGGTKNIQYF. This chain uses TRBV10-3 with TRBJ2-4; D may be TRBD1 or TRBD2 (6 bases each). The ends were cut back, 3 bases at V and 2 bases at J, with 14 bases in the middle. Germline lookup yields CDR1 ENHRY and CDR2 SYGVKD. This CDR3 spans 16 amino acids.

The chain joins TRBV7-2 to TRBJ2-7; 10 bases line up with TRBD2. The J segment lost 1 base and the V segment lost 5 bases, leaving 5 bases of the junction unmatched. The CDR3 length is 15 residues. Germline-derived CDR1 and CDR2 are SGHTA and FQGNSA. The chain's CDR3 is CASSRLAGVSYEQYF. The CDR3 bases are TGTGCCAGCAGCCGTCTAGCGGGAGTTTCCTACGAGCAGTACTTC.